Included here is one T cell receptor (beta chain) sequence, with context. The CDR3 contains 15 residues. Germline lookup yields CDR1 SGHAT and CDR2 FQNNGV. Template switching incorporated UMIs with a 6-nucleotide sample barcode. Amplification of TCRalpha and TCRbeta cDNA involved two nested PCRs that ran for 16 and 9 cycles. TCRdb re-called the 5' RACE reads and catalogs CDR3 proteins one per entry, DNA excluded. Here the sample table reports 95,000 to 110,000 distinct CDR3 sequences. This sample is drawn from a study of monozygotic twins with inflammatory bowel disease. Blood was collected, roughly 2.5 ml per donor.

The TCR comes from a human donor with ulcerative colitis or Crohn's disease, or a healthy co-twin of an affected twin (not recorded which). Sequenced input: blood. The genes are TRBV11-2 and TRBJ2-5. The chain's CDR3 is CASSLDTEIQETQYF.